This is a list of T cell receptor beta chains from one sample in a study of control samples from healthy donors and cancer patients. TCRdb keeps only in-frame clones here, not all; method: immunoSEQ multiplex PCR. The sample lists tens of thousands of clones; over 80% were seen once. The sample taken for sequencing was blood. All receptors derive from a man in his thirties or forties in good health. CDR3s include the opening cysteine and the closing phenylalanine or tryptophan. The D gene is left open where the match is weak. A row's size may be missing; if present it is once, few, many or a size class.

size	J	length	V	D	CDR3	DNA
.	TRBJ2-7	13	TRBV9	.	CASSDPNSYEQYF	TGTGCCAGCAGCGACCCAAACTCCTACGAGCAGTACTTC
.	TRBJ1-4	16	TRBV7-8	.	CASSLSIAGANEKLFF	TGTGCCAGCAGCTTAAGTATCGCAGGGGCTAATGAAAAACTGTTTTTT
.	TRBJ2-5	14	TRBV27	TRBD1	CASSLFRGQGTQYF	TGTGCCAGCAGTTTATTCAGGGGGCAGGGGACCCAGTACTTC
.	TRBJ1-6	14	TRBV6-6	.	CASSYSRGDSPLHF	TGTGCCAGCAGTTACTCGAGAGGGGATTCACCCCTCCACTTT
.	TRBJ1-4	15	TRBV5-1	.	CASSHGQTTNEKLFF	TGCGCCAGCAGCCATGGACAGACAACTAATGAAAAACTGTTTTTT
.	TRBJ1-5	13	TRBV6-5	.	CASSPQWNQPQHF	TGTGCCAGCAGTCCACAGTGGAACCAGCCCCAGCATTTT
.	TRBJ1-3	13	TRBV2	.	CASSTGTGNTIYF	TGTGCCAGCAGTACAGGAACGGGAAACACCATATATTTT
.	TRBJ1-4	15	TRBV30	.	CAWSVGDLSGKKLFF	TGTGCCTGGAGTGTAGGTGATTTGTCGGGGAAAAAACTGTTTTTT
.	TRBJ2-5	16	TRBV18	.	CASSTTPGLRQETQYF	TGTGCCAGCAGTACCACCCCAGGATTGAGACAAGAGACCCAGTACTTC
.	TRBJ2-1	14	TRBV5-1	TRBD1	CASSPGTGHNEQFF	TGCGCCAGCAGCCCCGGGACAGGGCACAATGAGCAGTTCTTC
.	TRBJ1-3	17	TRBV6-1	.	CASSEGHRSISGNTIYF	TGTGCCAGCAGTGAGGGTCACAGGAGTATCTCTGGAAACACCATATATTTT
.	TRBJ1-6	16	TRBV5-1	.	CASSPRGIDSGSPLHF	TGCGCCAGCAGCCCCCGGGGAATTGACTCCGGGTCACCCCTCCACTTT
few	TRBJ1-2	13	TRBV19	.	CASRPTGKDGYTF	TGTGCCAGTAGGCCCACAGGGAAGGATGGCTACACCTTC
.	TRBJ1-1	14	TRBV28	.	CASSFPQGPTEAFF	TGTGCCAGCAGTTTCCCTCAGGGGCCCACTGAAGCTTTCTTT
.	TRBJ2-7	14	TRBV28	.	CASSHGTRTYEQYF	TGTGCCAGCAGTCATGGGACCCGTACCTACGAGCAGTACTTC
once	TRBJ1-1	16	TRBV7-9	.	CASSPLHLLDDTEAFF	TGTGCCAGCAGCCCTCTACACCTCCTGGATGACACTGAAGCTTTCTTT
.	TRBJ2-7	17	TRBV7-8	TRBD1	CASSLELGDSFTYEQYF	TGTGCCAGCAGCTTAGAACTAGGGGACAGCTTTACCTACGAGCAGTACTTC
.	TRBJ1-6	17	TRBV30	.	CAWSLLTGTPGGSPLHF	TGTGCCTGGAGCTTATTAACAGGGACTCCGGGCGGTTCACCCCTCCACTTT
.	TRBJ2-1	13	TRBV15	.	CATRDNSYNEQFF	TGTGCCACTAGGGACAACTCCTACAATGAGCAGTTCTTC
once	TRBJ2-7	13	TRBV28	TRBD1	CASSLRGLYEQYF	TGTGCCAGCAGTCTCAGGGGGCTCTACGAGCAGTACTTC
.	TRBJ2-1	15	TRBV5-4	.	CASSLNFRGGGGQFF	TGTGCCAGCAGCTTGAATTTTCGTGGGGGCGGAGGGCAGTTCTTC
.	TRBJ2-3	16	TRBV7-9	TRBD2	CASSFPTSGGIDTQYF	TGTGCCAGCAGCTTCCCGACTAGCGGGGGGATAGATACGCAGTATTTT
.	TRBJ1-3	13	TRBV7-8	.	CASTGGAGNTIYF	TGTGCCAGCACCGGCGGAGCTGGAAACACCATATATTTT
.	TRBJ1-3	16	TRBV7-9	.	CASSPWRGPSGNTIYF	TGTGCCAGCAGCCCCTGGCGAGGGCCCTCTGGAAACACCATATATTTT
few	TRBJ1-3	16	TRBV9	TRBD1	CASSVLQTGPGNTIYF	TGTGCCAGCAGCGTCCTCCAGACAGGGCCTGGAAACACCATATATTTT
.	TRBJ1-1	12	TRBV19	.	CASSRRNTEAFF	TGTGCCAGTAGTCGGAGGAACACTGAAGCTTTCTTT
few	TRBJ2-2	15	TRBV5-1	TRBD1	CASTRDRSNTGELFF	TGCGCCAGCACTAGGGACAGGTCGAACACCGGGGAGCTGTTTTTT
.	TRBJ1-2	11	TRBV2	.	CASSVRDGYTF	TGTGCCAGCAGCGTCAGGGATGGCTACACCTTC
.	TRBJ1-2	14	TRBV5-1	.	CASSSGTFNYGYTF	TGCGCCAGCAGCTCCGGGACCTTTAACTATGGCTACACCTTC
.	TRBJ1-1	13	TRBV6-6	.	CASSPVVITEAFF	TGTGCCAGCAGTCCGGTAGTAATCACTGAAGCTTTCTTT
once	TRBJ2-3	14	TRBV3-1/TRBV3-2	TRBD1	CASSHSPGTGTQYF	TGTGCCAGCAGCCACAGTCCCGGGACAGGGACGCAGTATTTT
.	TRBJ1-1	13	TRBV7-2	.	CASSLRVADEAFF	TGTGCCAGCAGCTTAAGGGTGGCTGATGAAGCTTTCTTT
.	TRBJ1-1	13	TRBV12-3/TRBV12-4	TRBD1	CASSLDRDTEAFF	TGTGCCAGCAGTTTGGACAGGGACACTGAAGCTTTCTTT
medium-sized	TRBJ1-4	15	TRBV6-1	.	CASSEEQGGGEKLFF	TGTGCCAGCAGTGAGGAGCAGGGCGGGGGCGAAAAACTGTTTTTT
.	TRBJ1-5	16	TRBV3-1/TRBV3-2	TRBD1	CASSLTTGTGDQPQHF	TGTGCCAGCAGCCTTACTACCGGGACAGGGGATCAGCCCCAGCATTTT
.	TRBJ1-4	15	TRBV11-2	.	CASSLESGLNEKLFF	TGTGCCAGCAGCTTAGAATCGGGGCTAAATGAAAAACTGTTTTTT
.	TRBJ1-1	13	TRBV30	.	CAWNVSPGTEAFF	TGTGCCTGGAATGTCAGCCCGGGCACTGAAGCTTTCTTT
.	TRBJ2-2	16	TRBV29-1	.	CSVEDQGMLGAGELFF	TGCAGCGTTGAAGATCAGGGGATGCTAGGGGCCGGGGAGCTGTTTTTT
.	TRBJ2-7	14	TRBV7-8	.	CASSVTGTDYEQYF	TGTGCCAGCAGCGTTACCGGGACGGACTACGAGCAGTACTTC
.	TRBJ1-1	14	TRBV19	.	CASSSDRLNTEAFF	TGTGCCAGTAGTTCAGACAGATTGAACACTGAAGCTTTCTTT
.	TRBJ2-7	18	TRBV14	TRBD1	CASSQDRVRGQGSYEQYF	TGTGCCAGCAGCCAAGACCGTGTCCGTGGACAGGGGTCCTACGAGCAGTACTTC
.	TRBJ2-3	15	TRBV12-5	TRBD2	CASGLWAGGTDTQYF	TGTGCTAGTGGTTTGTGGGCGGGGGGCACAGATACGCAGTATTTT
.	TRBJ1-2	13	TRBV5-6	.	CASTFSQNYGYTF	TGTGCCAGCACTTTCTCCCAGAACTATGGCTACACCTTC
.	TRBJ2-3	13	TRBV11-2	TRBD2	CASSLRGDGTQYF	TGTGCCAGCAGCCTACGGGGGGACGGTACGCAGTATTTT
.	TRBJ2-4	12	TRBV6-1	.	CASSDWGNIQYF	TGTGCCAGCAGTGATTGGGGAAACATTCAGTACTTC
.	TRBJ1-5	14	TRBV6-5	.	CASSYSASNQPQHF	TGTGCCAGCAGTTACTCGGCAAGCAATCAGCCCCAGCATTTT
.	TRBJ1-2	12	TRBV6-1	.	CASSEGNYGYTF	TGTGCCAGCAGTGAAGGGAACTATGGCTACACCTTC
.	TRBJ2-2	14	TRBV19	.	CASSRRGSTGELFF	TGTGCCAGTAGTAGGCGGGGCTCCACCGGGGAGCTGTTTTTT